This T cell receptor (beta chain) appears in the sequencing data of a study of beta chain features in type 1 diabetes. The V segment lost 0 bases and the J segment 12 bases; nucleotides outside the gene matches: 10. Germline loops: CDR1 LGHNA, CDR2 YNFKEQ. The CDR3 extends over 16 amino acids. Comment on this clone: Its antigen remains unidentified.

General study points: Reads derived from cDNA could over-represent cells showing high TCR expression. All four CD4+ subsets from Type 1 diabetes patients carried moderately but significantly shorter TCRB CDR3s. A potential PCR bias toward shorter templates would be equal in patient and control samples.

Of the isolated RNA, all was reverse transcribed, and so the sequenced material was expressed TCRB transcripts. Roughly 3.4 million reads were obtained on average from naive, central memory and regulatory T cell samples. Measured with immunoSEQ multiplex PCR; TCRdb has only the in-frame clones, and not every one. The sample records about 70,000 clones, roughly 50% being singletons. V is TRBV4-2 and J is TRBJ2-1; 11 bases agree with TRBD2. This receptor was obtained from a man younger than 40 with type 1 diabetes. Sequenced input: central memory CD4+ T cells from blood. The CDR3 reads CASSQEALAGASRQFF. In DNA form, the CDR3 reads TGTGCCAGCAGCCAAGAGGCACTAGCGGGAGCGAGTCGGCAGTTCTTC.